This T cell receptor beta chain was sequenced in a study of cytomegalovirus exposure and HLA in healthy donors. Whole-study findings and limits: In vitro work confirmed that a few CMV-associated chains recognize CMV antigens. A subsequent analysis found that TCR clusters from the first cohort also tended to co-occur in the 90 to 150 validation repertoires, with around 94% of cluster scores above 0. The study recorded 150 to 200 TCR beta chains that were cytomegalovirus-associated.

The donors were members of the roughly 120-subject validation cohort (separate from the roughly 680-subject first cohort). Only in-frame clones appear in the TCRdb table, and some are missing; sequencing was by immunoSEQ multiplex PCR. Among 150,000 or so clones listed, roughly 90% were seen once. A note on this clone: Its antigen is not identified.

This CDR3 region has 11 residues. Between the trimmed V and J ends, which lost 7 bases and 4 bases, there was a span of 7 bases. Per germline, CDR1 SNHLY and CDR2 FYNNEI. The specimen sequenced was PBMCs. The rearrangement joins TRBV2 to TRBJ1-1; D is ambiguous. The receptor's source is a man between 18 and 29 years old in good health and CMV-seropositive. CDR3 nucleotides: TGTGCCAGCATTAGAGTCACTGAAGCTTTCTTT. The encoded protein is CASIRVTEAFF. The full variable domain, its missing parts supplied by reference TRBV2 and TRBJ1-1, is EPEVTQTPSHQVTQMGQEVILRCVPISNHLYFYWYRQILGQKVEFLVSFYNNEISEKSEIFDDQFSVERPDGSNFTLKIRSTKLEDSAMYFCASIRVTEAFFGQGTRLTVV.